The subject of this entry is one T cell receptor (beta chain). This sample stems from a study of glioma-infiltrating T cells. J was trimmed by 4 bases and V by 1 base; bases with no gene match: 6. The length of the CDR3 is 15 residues. Germline V lookup: CDR1 SEHNR, CDR2 FQNEAQ (reference sequence). TCR alpha and beta CDR3 regions were amplified from RNA using iRepertoire nested multiplex PCR. TCRdb fed the multiplex PCR reads into MiXCR, producing one record per CDR3 protein. The table records approximately 190,000 distinct CDR3 sequences, 32% of them present only once. The sample taken for sequencing was glioma tissue, nonneoplastic brain tissue, or PBMCs (not recorded which). The chain uses TRBV7-9 and TRBJ1-2; 7 bases are shared with TRBD1. This sequence was found in a human donor with low-grade glioma or glioblastoma, undergoing nonglioma brain surgery, or in good health (not recorded which). Here the CDR3 DNA reads TGTGCCAGCAGCTTAGACTGGGCAGGGGGCTATGGCTACACCTTC. Protein product: CASSLDWAGGYGYTF.